Listed here is a single T cell receptor (beta chain). The antigen is unknown. PCR amplification relied on 60 Vbeta primers (plus 13 Jbeta primers). Under the authors' procedure: The authors later counted about 80 million unique TCR beta chains, 9 million to 14 million of them shared. TCRdb keeps only in-frame clones here, not all; method: immunoSEQ multiplex PCR. V and J calls and clone size come straight from that table; D and trimming were deduced from the DNA. The sample yields 150,000 to 200,000 clones, under 70% seen once. The data belong to a study of cytomegalovirus exposure and HLA in healthy donors. Study-level points and caveats: Reportedly, cytomegalovirus status was diagnosed with high sensitivity and specificity. In vitro checks showed that a few CMV-associated chains really do target CMV antigens. Most CMV-associated TCR beta chains appeared HLA-restricted in a later analysis.

The CDR3 runs to 16 residues. V was cut by 0 bases and J by 0 bases, with 10 bases left in between. CDR1 is ENHRY and CDR2 is SYGVKD in the germline V gene. The clonotype originates from a man between 25 and 39 years old in good health and CMV-seropositive. Material: PBMCs. V gene TRBV10-3 combines with J gene TRBJ2-3, with D uncertain. CDR3 in DNA: TGTGCCATCAGTGAGTCAATCGGCGGTAGCACAGATACGCAGTATTTT. Translating it yields CAISESIGGSTDTQYF.